A single T cell receptor (beta chain) is shown here with its context. Its antigen is as yet unknown. Assay: immunoSEQ multiplex PCR; the TCRdb copy retains only in-frame clones and omits some. There are about 21,000 clones in the sample; almost 90% occur only once, and 3.5% to 4% lies in the top ten. This record comes from a study of T cell clonotyping in hematopoietic cell transplantation. This CDR3 has 16 amino acids. V was clipped by 2 bases and J by 2 bases, with 14 bases between them. Germline loops: CDR1 LNHDA, CDR2 SQIVND (reference sequence). Study-wide results and caveats: After transplant, recipient diversity fell while pathologically expanded clonotypes grew through day 180.

Documented time point: recipient sample about 28 days before transplant, after cytoreduction. The starting material was peripheral blood mononuclear cells, obtained before stem cell transplant. The J gene is TRBJ2-3, the V gene TRBV19; the D gene is possibly TRBD2 (5 bases). This sequence originates from a man between 18 and 29 years old with biphenotypic leukemia. Some clones in this sample may be carry-over from other donors' samples. For the CDR3, the DNA is TGTGCCAGTAGTATAAGAGGGCTCCCCTACACAGATACGCAGTATTTT. This codes for CASSIRGLPYTDTQYF.